One and the same sample provided the 13 T cell receptor beta chains below, sequenced in a study of blood T cell repertoires in COVID-19. Sequencing was performed with immunoSEQ multiplex PCR; in TCRdb, only in-frame clones are kept and a portion is missing. The sample lists 100,000 to 150,000 clones, around 89% occurring once. Sequencing was performed on peripheral blood. The receptors shown here come from a man aged 50-59 years with acute or convalescent COVID-19.

The CDR3 loop reads CASSARIAGANEQFF. The CDR3, as DNA: TGTGCCAGCAGTGCAAGGATAGCGGGAGCCAATGAGCAGTTCTTC. V usage is TRBV11-2 and J usage is TRBJ2-1, with 9 nucleotides matching TRBD2. Germline lookup yields CDR1 SGHAT and CDR2 FQNNGV. V shed 6 bases, J shed 6 bases, and the junction held 9 bases outside the gene matches. This CDR3 is 15 amino acids long.

The CDR3 DNA reads TGTGCCAGCAGCTCTAGCGGAAACTATGGCTACACCTTC. Translation gives CASSSSGNYGYTF. The chain joins TRBV6-5 to TRBJ1-2, with no clear D. Germline values: CDR1 MNHEY, CDR2 SVGAGI. V lost 6 bases and J 2 bases, leaving 10 bases between the germline ends. The CDR3 sequence is 13 residues long.

The chain is built from TRBV6-5 and TRBJ1-6, with D perhaps TRBD1 (6 bases). The ends were cut back, 0 bases at V and 8 bases at J, with 11 bases in the middle. Germline CDR1 reads MNHEY; CDR2 reads SVGAGI. This CDR3 region has 15 residues. The CDR3 region is CASSYSGQLDSPLHF. As DNA, the CDR3 is TGTGCCAGCAGTTACTCCGGACAGTTAGATTCACCCCTCCACTTT.

In this sample, this clone is medium-sized. The V gene is TRBV5-4, the J gene TRBJ2-5; 7 bases line up with TRBD2. The CDR3 extends over 15 amino acids. Germline trimming cut 1 base from V and 1 base from J; bases unmatched to any gene: 4. From germline, CDR1 is SGHNT and CDR2 YYREEE (reference sequence). CDR3 sequence reads: CASSLNGRTQETQYF. CDR3 coding DNA: TGTGCCAGCAGCTTGAACGGGAGGACCCAAGAGACCCAGTACTTC.

The chain uses TRBV6-6 and TRBJ1-5, with D tentatively TRBD1 (5 bases). This CDR3 is 16 amino acids long. Trimming removed 2 bases at V and 6 bases at J, with 17 bases between. The germline V gene encodes CDR1 MNHNY and CDR2 SVGAGI (reference sequence). CDR3 protein: CASSYTTSTAPQPQHF. In nucleotides, the CDR3 is TGTGCCAGCAGTTACACGACTTCGACAGCCCCTCAGCCCCAGCATTTT.

This chain links TRBV7-2 with TRBJ1-6; 8 bases fit TRBD1. This CDR3 is built from 15 residues. The V gene's germline CDR1 is SGHTA and CDR2 FQGNSA. With 1 base clipped from V and 5 bases from J, the junction kept 1 base outside the gene matches. The CDR3 spells CASSLGTGNNSPLHF. CDR3 nucleotide sequence: TGTGCCAGCAGCTTAGGGACAGGGAATAATTCACCCCTCCACTTT.

The gene calls are TRBV28 and TRBJ1-5; 9 bases are shared with TRBD1. The CDR3 sequence is 15 residues long. J lost 1 base, V lost 6 bases, and 4 bases had no gene match. From germline, CDR1 is MDHEN and CDR2 SYDVKM. CDR3 in DNA: TGTGCCAGCAGACAGGGGGCAAGAAGCAATCAGCCCCAGCATTTT. Amino acid sequence: CASRQGARSNQPQHF.

The CDR3 protein is CASSYGDRGASPLHF. The CDR3 bases are TGTGCCAGCAGTTACGGGGACAGGGGTGCTTCACCCCTCCACTTT. This chain connects TRBV6-5 to TRBJ1-6, with TRBD1 identical over 10 bases. The CDR3 consists of 15 residues. CDR1 MNHEY and CDR2 SVGAGI come from the germline V gene. V lost 2 bases to trimming and J lost 9 bases; unmatched junction nucleotides: 4.

The chain links TRBV2 to TRBJ2-7, with 8 bases matching TRBD1. The length of the CDR3 is 13 residues. Trimming cost V 5 bases and J 6 bases; bases outside gene matches: 6. CDR1 SNHLY and CDR2 FYNNEI come from the germline V gene. The CDR3 DNA reads TGTGCCAGCAGTAACAGGGGGTCGGCCGAGCAGTACTTC. It codes for CASSNRGSAEQYF.

V usage is TRBV28 and J usage is TRBJ1-4; maybe TRBD1 (5 bases). The CDR3 consists of 13 residues. Trimming removed 6 bases from V and 8 bases from J, with 13 bases in between. Germline V gives CDR1 MDHEN, CDR2 SYDVKM. The DNA for the CDR3 is TGTGCCAGCAGGCTGCGGGACGGGGAAAAACTGTTTTTT. Translated, it gives CASRLRDGEKLFF. Variable domain in full (rest from reference TRBV28 and TRBJ1-4): DVKVTQSSRYLVKRTGEKVFLECVQDMDHENMFWYRQDPGLGLRLIYFSYDVKMKEKGDIPEGYSVSREKKERFSLILESASTNQTSMYLCASRLRDGEKLFFGSGTQLSVL.

The chain has TRBV10-2 and TRBJ1-5; a possible D gene is TRBD1 (5 bases). The CDR3 runs 13 residues. The V gene's germline CDR1 is WSHSY and CDR2 SAAADI. V was shortened by 5 bases and J by 2 bases, with 7 bases between the two germline ends. CDR3 sequence (DNA): TGCGCCAGCAGTCAACAGGGCAATCAGCCCCAGCATTTT. It encodes CASSQQGNQPQHF.

This chain joins TRBV7-9 and TRBJ2-1; TRBD1 might be the D (6 bases). The CDR3 length is 16 residues. Germline V CDR1 and CDR2: SEHNR, FQNEAQ (reference sequence). Trimming took 3 bases from V and 6 from J, leaving 18 bases between them. CDR3 protein: CASSFMRVRGGNEQFF. The CDR3 nucleotides are TGTGCCAGCAGCTTTATGCGGGTCAGGGGTGGCAATGAGCAGTTCTTC. Drawing the rest from reference TRBV7-9 and TRBJ2-1, the complete variable domain is DTGVSQNPRHKITKRGQNVTFRCDPISEHNRLYWYRQTLGQGPEFLTYFQNEAQLEKSRLLSDRFSAERPKGSFSTLEIQRTEQGDSAMYLCASSFMRVRGGNEQFFGPGTRLTVL.

V is TRBV7-6 and J is TRBJ2-7; D is unresolved. Germline assignment: CDR1 SGHVS and CDR2 FNYEAQ. The CDR3 runs 13 residues. Trimming took 1 base from V and 1 from J, leaving 5 bases between them. CDR3 region: CASSLGNSYEQYF. The DNA for the CDR3 is TGTGCCAGCAGCTTAGGTAATTCCTACGAGCAGTACTTC.